This TCR beta chain was recovered during a study of control samples from healthy donors and cancer patients. Assay: immunoSEQ multiplex PCR; the TCRdb copy retains only in-frame clones and omits some. The data show some 150,000 clones, with 93% seen just once and over 4% held by the top ten. CDR3 length: 16 amino acids. The germline CDR1 and CDR2 sequences are SGHRS and YFSETQ. V gave up 6 bases and J gave up 4 bases; unmatched junction bases: 6. This sequence joins TRBV5-1 and TRBJ2-1; 14 bases map to TRBD2. This receptor was obtained from a woman in her fifties or sixties in good health. Sequences were obtained from blood. For the CDR3, the DNA is TGCGCCAGCACTCCGACTAGCGGGGGGGGATACAATGAGCAGTTCTTC. Residues: CASTPTSGGGYNEQFF.